These 19 T cell receptor beta chains were all obtained from the same sample, sequenced in a study of early T cells in non-severe SARS-CoV-2 infection. TCRdb re-called the 5' RACE reads through MiXCR, storing one row per CDR3 protein. The table lists approximately 62,000 distinct CDR3 sequences, over 10% of them singletons. Sequencing used whole blood. These receptors all stem from an adult who was a healthcare worker with PCR-confirmed SARS-CoV-2 infection or an uninfected control (not recorded which).

This clonotype was counted between two and nine times. This chain joins TRBV29-1 and TRBJ2-1; tentatively, D is TRBD1 (6 bases). V was clipped by 0 bases and J by 7 bases, with 13 bases between them. The CDR3 consists of 14 residues. The germline V gene encodes CDR1 SQVTM and CDR2 ANQGSEA. The CDR3 bases are TGCAGCGTTGAAGAAAGGGACACAGGGAATGAGCAGTTCTTC. Protein sequence: CSVEERDTGNEQFF.

By its share, this clonotype is large (0.1 to 1%). This rearrangement joins TRBV12-3 or TRBV12-4 to TRBJ2-7; D not resolved. This CDR3 spans 15 amino acids. Trimming pared 3 bases from V and 2 bases from J, leaving 14 bases between. The CDR3 DNA follows: TGTGCCAGCAGTTTTGGGCAGGTTGAGACCTACGAGCAGTACTTC. Its protein product is CASSFGQVETYEQYF.

This chain links TRBV7-3 with TRBJ2-2; 8 bases fit TRBD1. Per the germline V gene, CDR1 is SGHTA and CDR2 is FQGTGA. V lost 4 bases, J lost 1 base, and 2 bases stayed unmatched. The CDR3 runs 15 residues. As DNA, the CDR3 is TGTGCCAGCAGCTATACAGGGGGGAACACCGGGGAGCTGTTTTTT. This codes for CASSYTGGNTGELFF. Full variable domain (rest looked up from reference TRBV7-3 and TRBJ2-2): GAGVSQTPSNKVTEKGKYVELRCDPISGHTALYWYRQSLGQGPEFLIYFQGTGAADDSGLPNDRFFAVRPEGSVSTLKIQRTERGDSAVYLCASSYTGGNTGELFFGEGSRLTVL.

The J gene is TRBJ2-3, the V gene TRBV20-1; D may match TRBD1 or TRBD2 (5 bases each). Germline values: CDR1 DFQATT, CDR2 SNEGSKA (reference sequence). The CDR3 is 13 residues long. V was shortened by 5 bases and J by 5 bases, with 14 bases between the two germline ends. Here the CDR3 reads CSAGGPTKDTQYF. The DNA of the CDR3 is TGCAGTGCTGGGGGTCCAACCAAAGATACGCAGTATTTT.

This clonotype was detected a few times. The V gene is TRBV27, the J gene TRBJ1-5; the match to TRBD1 covers 7 bases. The CDR3 runs to 18 residues. The junction had 10 bases not matched to a gene; V was cut back by 0 bases and J by 2 bases. From germline, CDR1 is MNHEY and CDR2 SMNVEV (reference sequence). In nucleotides, the CDR3 is TGTGCCAGCAGTTTATCATCAACCAGGGGGGCGGGCAATCAGCCCCAGCATTTT. Amino acids: CASSLSSTRGAGNQPQHF.

This clonotype came up a few times. The chain is built from TRBV5-1 and TRBJ2-5; 7 bases match TRBD2. V lost 0 bases, J lost 4 bases, and 3 bases stayed unmatched. Germline V gene data show CDR1 as SGHRS and CDR2 as YFSETQ. This CDR3 has 14 residues. In DNA form, the CDR3 reads TGCGCCAGCAGCTTGGTGGCGGGAGCAGAGACCCAGTACTTC. Its translation: CASSLVAGAETQYF.

This clonotype was seen repeatedly, ten times or more. V and J are TRBV12-3 or TRBV12-4 and TRBJ1-6; D is unclear. V was shortened by 7 bases and J by 7 bases, with 8 bases between the two germline ends. The CDR3 extends over 12 amino acids. CDR3 amino acids: CASTRMNSPLHF. The CDR3 DNA reads as TGTGCCAGCACCCGGATGAATTCACCCCTCCACTTT.

V and J are TRBV5-4 and TRBJ1-1; 11 nucleotides align to TRBD1. With V trimmed by 4 bases and J by 5 bases, 7 bases remained unmatched. CDR3 size: 15 residues. From germline, CDR1 is SGHNT and CDR2 YYREEE (reference sequence). The CDR3 here is CASSEDRGLGTEAFF. In nucleotides, the CDR3 is TGTGCCAGCAGCGAGGACAGGGGGCTTGGGACTGAAGCTTTCTTT.

At least ten counts were recorded for this clonotype. This chain joins TRBV7-3 and TRBJ2-2, with D possibly being TRBD1 or TRBD2 (5 bases each). Trimming removed 5 bases from V and 1 base from J, with 8 bases in between. There are 14 residues in the CDR3. Germline V gene lookup returns CDR1 SGHTA and CDR2 FQGTGA. The CDR3 loop is CASSRGGNTGELFF. The CDR3 bases are TGTGCCAGCAGCCGTGGGGGGAACACCGGGGAGCTGTTTTTT.

This clonotype was seen only a few times. The rearrangement joins TRBV29-1 to TRBJ2-3; D is undetermined. From germline, CDR1 is SQVTM and CDR2 ANQGSEA. This CDR3 region has 14 residues. Between the trimmed V and J ends, which lost 7 bases and 4 bases, there was a span of 18 bases. CDR3 sequence reads: CSGRGVVYSDTQYF. The DNA of the CDR3 is TGCAGCGGGCGTGGGGTGGTTTACTCAGATACGCAGTATTTT.

This clonotype appeared a few times. A much bigger clone sits one base away, suggesting this may be a read error. V gene TRBV6-2 or TRBV6-3 combines with J gene TRBJ2-7; D gene uncertain. The CDR3 is 12 amino acids. Trimming removed 4 bases at V and 0 bases at J, with 4 bases between. Germline values: CDR1 MNHEY, CDR2 SVGEGT. This CDR3 reads CASSSTSYEQYF. CDR3 DNA sequence: TGTGCCAGCAGTTCCACCTCCTACGAGCAGTACTTC.

The V and J genes are TRBV24-1 and TRBJ2-1; TRBD2 matches at 10 bases. The V gene's germline CDR1 is KGHDR and CDR2 SFDVKD. The trim removed 3 bases at V and 5 bases at J, leaving 3 bases unmatched. The CDR3 sequence is 15 residues long. The CDR3 sequence is CATSDRTSGDNEQFF. The DNA of the CDR3 is TGTGCCACCAGTGATCGGACTAGCGGTGACAATGAGCAGTTCTTC.

This clonotype has at least ten counts. This chain uses TRBV7-9 with TRBJ2-3; D is ambiguous. The CDR3 covers 13 residues. V was shortened by 5 bases and J by 6 bases, with 12 bases between the two germline ends. Per germline, CDR1 SEHNR and CDR2 FQNEAQ (reference sequence). CDR3 coding DNA: TGTGCCAGCAGCCCCACGACGTCGGATACGCAGTATTTT. Its protein is CASSPTTSDTQYF.

The table lists this clonotype with many counts. V and J are TRBV27 and TRBJ2-1; D possibly uses TRBD1 or TRBD2 (5 bases each). V lost 3 bases and J lost 4, with 13 bases in between. CDR1 and CDR2 from the germline V gene are MNHEY and SMNVEV (reference sequence). CDR3 length equals 15 residues. CDR3 DNA sequence: TGTGCCAGCAGTTTTGTAGGGACCAATTACAATGAGCAGTTCTTC. It translates to CASSFVGTNYNEQFF.

The sample holds a few counts of this clonotype. The chain has TRBV11-1 and TRBJ1-5; TRBD1 might be the D (6 bases). V lost 5 bases and J lost 10, with 15 bases in between. The CDR3 extends over 13 amino acids. In germline, CDR1 is SGHAT, CDR2 FQDESV (reference sequence). The CDR3 DNA is TGTGCCAGCAGCCCCGACAGGACCGCTCCCCAGCATTTT. It encodes CASSPDRTAPQHF. Filled out from reference TRBV11-1 and TRBJ1-5, the complete variable domain reads EAEVAQSPRYKITEKSQAVAFWCDPISGHATLYWYRQILGQGPELLVQFQDESVVDDSQLPKDRFSAERLKGVDSTLKIQPAELGDSAMYLCASSPDRTAPQHFGDGTRLSIL.

This clonotype was seen a single time. The chain couples TRBV20-1 to TRBJ2-2, with D unclear. The CDR3 has 13 residues. Germline CDR1 reads DFQATT; CDR2 reads SNEGSKA (reference sequence). V lost 4 bases and J 4 bases, leaving 10 bases between the germline ends. The CDR3 DNA reads as TGCAGTGCTACCCCTGCCGTCACCGGGGAGCTGTTTTTT. Protein: CSATPAVTGELFF.

This clonotype turned up a few times. The V and J genes are TRBV20-1 and TRBJ1-1; no definite D call. The CDR3 is 15 residues long. The germline V gene encodes CDR1 DFQATT and CDR2 SNEGSKA (reference sequence). The V and J ends lost 0 bases and 3 bases respectively, with 14 bases between them. The DNA for the CDR3 is TGCAGTGCTAGAGATCGAAGCCGAGGAGACACTGAAGCTTTCTTT. Protein sequence: CSARDRSRGDTEAFF.

The table lists this clonotype with a few counts. The J gene is TRBJ2-3, the V gene TRBV2; 11 bases align to TRBD2. The length of the CDR3 is 15 residues. The V segment lost 4 bases and the J segment 2 bases; nucleotides outside the gene matches: 2. Per the germline V gene, CDR1 is SNHLY and CDR2 is FYNNEI. The CDR3 reads CASSASGRLTDTQYF. The CDR3 DNA reads as TGTGCCAGCAGTGCTAGCGGGAGGCTCACAGATACGCAGTATTTT. Supplemented by reference TRBV2 and TRBJ2-3, the full variable domain reads EPEVTQTPSHQVTQMGQEVILRCVPISNHLYFYWYRQILGQKVEFLVSFYNNEISEKSEIFDDQFSVERPDGSNFTLKIRSTKLEDSAMYFCASSASGRLTDTQYFGPGTRLTVL.

Only a few counts were recorded for this clonotype. This chain joins TRBV3-1 and TRBJ1-5, with 8 bases that match TRBD1. Trimming cost V 5 bases and J 0 bases; bases outside gene matches: 3. Germline V lookup: CDR1 LGHDT, CDR2 YNNKEL (reference sequence). This CDR3 is built from 15 residues. The CDR3 nucleotides read TGTGCCAGCAGCAGGACAGGGTATAGCAATCAGCCCCAGCATTTT. This codes for CASSRTGYSNQPQHF.